What follows are 15 T cell receptor beta chains derived from one specimen sequenced in a study of T cell changes during pregnancy in multiple sclerosis. Assay: immunoSEQ multiplex PCR; the TCRdb copy retains only in-frame clones and omits some. The sample shows over 80,000 clones, over 75% of them seen only once. The sample consisted of peripheral blood, taken in the second trimester of pregnancy. The origin of the receptors is a female donor in good health, enrolled as a control in a pregnancy study.

This chain connects TRBV6-5 to TRBJ2-7, with 9 bases matching TRBD1. With V trimmed by 5 bases and J by 4 bases, 9 bases remained unmatched. Germline V gene data show CDR1 as MNHEY and CDR2 as SVGAGI. This CDR3 region has 15 residues. The CDR3 spells CASSRPGQGRYEQYF. CDR3 coding DNA: TGTGCCAGCAGTCGTCCGGGACAGGGCCGGTACGAGCAGTACTTC.

The chain uses TRBV19 and TRBJ1-6; D is unclear. The germline V gene has CDR1 LNHDA and CDR2 SQIVND (reference sequence). The V gene lost 7 bases and the J gene lost 7 bases, with 11 bases spanning the gap. CDR3 length: 13 residues. The CDR3 here is CASKQVDNSPLHF. The CDR3 DNA sequence: TGTGCCAGTAAGCAGGTAGACAATTCACCCCTCCACTTT.

The V gene is TRBV7-6, the J gene TRBJ1-2; the match to TRBD1 covers 8 bases. Trimming at V came to 5 bases and at J to 7 bases, leaving 9 bases not matched to a gene. The CDR3 is 14 residues long. Germline V gene sequence: CDR1 SGHVS, CDR2 FNYEAQ. As DNA, the CDR3 is TGTGCCAGCAGCCGAAGCGTCACAGGGGGTGGCTACACCTTC. Amino acids: CASSRSVTGGGYTF.

V and J are TRBV28 and TRBJ2-3; D is unclear. V was trimmed by 9 bases and J by 9 bases, leaving 13 bases between them. This CDR3 is built from 11 residues. CDR1 MDHEN and CDR2 SYDVKM come from the germline V gene. The CDR3 sequence is CASSSAKTQYF. CDR3 in DNA: TGTGCCAGTTCTAGTGCTAAAACGCAGTATTTT.

Regarding this clone: Other DNA sequences from this sample encode an identical CDR3 as well. The chain couples TRBV28 to TRBJ1-5; D is perhaps TRBD1 (6 bases). V shed 4 bases and J shed 0 bases, with 7 bases lying between them. The CDR3 extends over 14 amino acids. CDR1 MDHEN and CDR2 SYDVKM come from the germline V gene. The CDR3 DNA reads TGTGCCAGCAGTTCAGGGGATAGCAATCAGCCCCAGCATTTT. As protein: CASSSGDSNQPQHF. The full variable domain, its missing parts supplied by reference TRBV28 and TRBJ1-5, is DVKVTQSSRYLVKRTGEKVFLECVQDMDHENMFWYRQDPGLGLRLIYFSYDVKMKEKGDIPEGYSVSREKKERFSLILESASTNQTSMYLCASSSGDSNQPQHFGDGTRLSIL.

This chain joins TRBV7-9 and TRBJ2-3; 11 bases match TRBD2. Germline CDR1 and CDR2: SEHNR and FQNEAQ (reference sequence). The CDR3 has 17 amino acids. V dropped 1 base and J dropped 2; count of bases not matched to a gene: 5. DNA of the CDR3: TGTGCCAGCAGCTTAGGCGCTAGCGGGGGGCCCACAGATACGCAGTATTTT. Translation: CASSLGASGGPTDTQYF.

The chain uses TRBV15 and TRBJ1-5; D gene uncertain. V was pared by 1 base and J by 1 base, with 8 bases between. Germline V gene sequence: CDR1 LNHNV, CDR2 YYDKDF (reference sequence). This CDR3 has 15 residues. The CDR3 nucleotides read TGTGCCACCAGCAGAGGACGGGGAAGCAATCAGCCCCAGCATTTT. It encodes CATSRGRGSNQPQHF.

V usage is TRBV5-1 and J usage is TRBJ1-2, with a weak D call TRBD1 (6 bases). The germline V gene has CDR1 SGHRS and CDR2 YFSETQ. The CDR3 covers 15 residues. Trimming cost V 0 bases and J 3 bases, with 12 bases left between them. For the CDR3, the DNA is TGCGCCAGCAGCTTGGGGTACAGGGAAGACTATGGCTACACCTTC. It codes for CASSLGYREDYGYTF.

The J gene is TRBJ2-3, the V gene TRBV7-8, with a weak D call TRBD2 (5 bases). The V gene's germline CDR1 is SGHVS and CDR2 FQNEAQ. The CDR3 is 14 amino acids. The V and J ends lost 1 base and 5 bases respectively, with 10 bases between them. The DNA for the CDR3 is TGTGCCAGCAGCTTAGGGCTAGCAGTAGATACGCAGTATTTT. Translated, it gives CASSLGLAVDTQYF.

The gene calls are TRBV10-3 and TRBJ2-7; perhaps TRBD2 as D (5 bases). Trimming stripped 2 bases from V and 7 bases from J, with 9 bases between. Looked up from germline, CDR1 is ENHRY and CDR2 is SYGVKD. The CDR3 length is 12 residues. Written as DNA, the CDR3 is TGTGCCATCAGTGAGGAGACGGGGGAGCAGTACTTC. This encodes CAISEETGEQYF.

The rearrangement joins TRBV10-3 to TRBJ1-1; possibly TRBD1 for D (6 bases). Deletions cut 3 bases from V and 8 bases from J, with 13 bases between. Germline values: CDR1 ENHRY, CDR2 SYGVKD. The CDR3 totals 13 residues. The CDR3 is CAISDGAGAEAFF. CDR3 coding DNA: TGTGCCATCAGTGACGGGGCAGGGGCAGAAGCTTTCTTT.

The DNA for the CDR3 is TGTGCCAGCAGCGCAGACAGGGTAAACGAGCAGTACTTC. It codes for CASSADRVNEQYF. This chain uses TRBV7-2 with TRBJ2-7; 7 nucleotides agree with TRBD1. The germline V gene has CDR1 SGHTA and CDR2 FQGNSA. The CDR3 runs 13 residues. J gave up 5 bases and V 5 bases, and 6 bases lay outside the gene matches.

There are a few counts of this clone. The chain has TRBV10-2 and TRBJ2-5, with 11 bases fitting TRBD2. V lost 5 bases to trimming and J lost 5 bases; unmatched junction nucleotides: 7. Germline values: CDR1 WSHSY, CDR2 SAAADI. The CDR3 is made up of 15 amino acids. CDR3 amino acids: CASSYSGRGSETQYF. In nucleotides, the CDR3 is TGCGCCAGCAGTTATAGCGGGAGGGGTTCGGAGACCCAGTACTTC.

The gene calls are TRBV4-1 and TRBJ2-1, with TRBD1 matching over 7 bases. Germline V CDR1 and CDR2: MGHRA, YSYEKL. Trimming removed 0 bases from V and 1 base from J; junction bases left unmatched: 6. This CDR3 is built from 17 residues. The chain's CDR3 is CASSQDRGPPSYNEQFF. CDR3 sequence (DNA): TGCGCCAGCAGCCAAGATAGGGGGCCCCCGTCCTACAATGAGCAGTTCTTC.

The chain combines TRBV5-1 with TRBJ2-7; tentative D call: TRBD1 (6 bases). There are 13 residues in the CDR3. The V end was cut by 6 bases, the J end by 3 bases, with 13 bases between. Germline V lookup: CDR1 SGHRS, CDR2 YFSETQ. CDR3 coding DNA: TGCGCCAGCAAATTCAGGGGAGACTACGAGCAGTACTTC. Protein: CASKFRGDYEQYF.